Below, 14 T cell receptor beta chains from the same sample are listed, as sequenced in a study of graft-versus-host responses after intestinal transplantation. Method: immunoSEQ multiplex PCR; TCRdb's copy keeps in-frame clones and lacks some. The data hold roughly 51,000 clones, with around 92% observed a single time. Their specific antigens are unknown. The material was unstimulated CD4+ T cells sorted from spleen or lymph node cells, obtained before transplant. The source is a human donor who was the organ donor for an intestinal transplant.

The J gene is TRBJ2-1, the V gene TRBV7-2; the match to TRBD2 covers 13 bases. The germline V gene has CDR1 SGHTA and CDR2 FQGNSA. J was trimmed by 5 bases and V by 4 bases; bases with no gene match: 5. CDR3 size: 16 residues. The CDR3 sequence: CASSYAGLAGHNEQFF. As DNA, the CDR3 is TGTGCCAGCAGCTATGCGGGACTAGCGGGACACAATGAGCAGTTCTTC.

This chain uses TRBV4-2 with TRBJ2-5; TRBD2 aligns across 10 bases. This CDR3 comprises 17 residues. CDR1 is LGHNA, CDR2 YNFKEQ, per germline. V gave up 1 base and J gave up 2 bases; unmatched junction bases: 7. For the CDR3, the DNA is TGTGCCAGCAGCCAAGCAATAGTGACTAGCGGGCAAGAGACCCAGTACTTC. It codes for CASSQAIVTSGQETQYF.

The chain employs TRBV28 and TRBJ2-1, with 9 bases that match TRBD2. Germline values: CDR1 MDHEN, CDR2 SYDVKM. Germline trimming cut 6 bases from V and 15 bases from J; bases unmatched to any gene: 9. This CDR3 contains 12 residues. This CDR3 is CASSSGLAIWFF. The CDR3 bases are TGTGCCAGCAGCAGCGGACTAGCGATATGGTTCTTC.

The chain employs TRBV12-5 and TRBJ1-2; a possible D gene is TRBD1 (6 bases). The CDR3 has 13 residues. Trimming cost V 5 bases and J 10 bases, with 17 bases left between them. In germline, CDR1 is LGHNT, CDR2 FRNRAP. The CDR3 reads CASGQGGGRAYTF. The CDR3 nucleotides read TGTGCTAGTGGTCAAGGAGGGGGGAGGGCCTACACCTTC.

The J gene is TRBJ2-3, the V gene TRBV28; 11 bases map to TRBD2. This CDR3 spans 15 amino acids. Germline V gives CDR1 MDHEN, CDR2 SYDVKM. V lost 7 bases to trimming and J lost 6 bases; unmatched junction nucleotides: 9. CDR3 region: CASKELSGRADTQYF. The CDR3 nucleotides are TGTGCCAGCAAAGAGCTTAGCGGGAGGGCGGATACGCAGTATTTT.

The chain couples TRBV27 to TRBJ2-7, with 9 bases lining up with TRBD1. V dropped 5 bases and J dropped 5; count of bases not matched to a gene: 10. Germline lookup yields CDR1 MNHEY and CDR2 SMNVEV (reference sequence). The CDR3 consists of 15 residues. Written as DNA, the CDR3 is TGTGCCAGCAGTGAGTACCGACAGGGGGGGGACGAGCAGTACTTC. It yields the protein CASSEYRQGGDEQYF.

The rearrangement links TRBV5-6 to TRBJ2-1; the match to TRBD2 covers 7 bases. V dropped 1 base and J dropped 2; count of bases not matched to a gene: 12. Germline CDR1 reads SGHDT; CDR2 reads YYEEEE. The CDR3 runs 18 residues. CDR3 loop: CASSLWGLTGTTYNEQFF. Written as DNA, the CDR3 is TGTGCCAGCAGCTTGTGGGGACTAACCGGGACTACCTACAATGAGCAGTTCTTC.

The V gene is TRBV28, the J gene TRBJ2-1; the match to TRBD2 covers 9 bases. CDR1 is MDHEN, CDR2 SYDVKM, per germline. V lost 6 bases and J lost 5; bases outside the gene matches: 11. This CDR3 is 16 amino acids long. CDR3 sequence: CASRPPGLAPHNEQFF. The CDR3 bases are TGTGCCAGCAGGCCCCCGGGACTAGCCCCTCACAATGAGCAGTTCTTC.

The V gene is TRBV5-1, the J gene TRBJ2-7, with a tentative D call TRBD1 (6 bases). The CDR3 consists of 14 residues. Trimming left V 3 bases short and J 6 bases short, with 16 bases between. Germline V gene lookup returns CDR1 SGHRS and CDR2 YFSETQ. The CDR3 sequence: CASSSQGGASEQYF. The CDR3 DNA sequence: TGCGCCAGCAGCTCACAGGGTGGTGCGAGCGAGCAGTACTTC.

The rearrangement uses TRBV27 and TRBJ2-3; 11 bases agree with TRBD2. Germline assignment: CDR1 MNHEY and CDR2 SMNVEV (reference sequence). This CDR3 comprises 16 residues. The V and J ends lost 5 bases and 5 bases, in that order; junction bases with no gene match: 9. The CDR3: CASSALSGRAGDTQYF. In DNA, the CDR3 is TGTGCCAGCAGTGCCCTTAGCGGGAGGGCGGGAGATACGCAGTATTTT.

V usage is TRBV9 and J usage is TRBJ2-3, with 12 bases identical to TRBD1. CDR1 is SGDLS, CDR2 YYNGEE, per germline. J lost 6 bases, V lost 0 bases, and 5 bases had no gene match. This CDR3 is built from 16 residues. The CDR3 sequence is CASSVVGGQGADTQYF. CDR3 bases: TGTGCCAGCAGCGTAGTTGGGGGACAGGGGGCTGATACGCAGTATTTT.

This chain connects TRBV9 to TRBJ2-5; 10 nucleotides agree with TRBD1. The CDR3 is made up of 15 amino acids. Germline lookup yields CDR1 SGDLS and CDR2 YYNGEE. V lost 3 bases and J lost 2; bases outside the gene matches: 4. CDR3 loop: CASSAGTGEQETQYF. The CDR3 bases are TGTGCCAGCAGCGCAGGGACAGGGGAACAAGAGACCCAGTACTTC.

The chain employs TRBV10-2 and TRBJ1-5; 8 bases fit TRBD1. The V gene's germline CDR1 is WSHSY and CDR2 SAAADI. The junction had 1 base not matched to a gene; V was cut back by 8 bases and J by 4 bases. CDR3 length equals 12 residues. The CDR3 region is CASGTGNQPQHF. Here the CDR3 DNA reads TGCGCCAGCGGGACAGGAAATCAGCCCCAGCATTTT.

The CDR3 nucleotides are TGTGCCAGCAGTCCCCTCTCGACAGGGAGCTACGAGCAGTACTTC. Translating gives CASSPLSTGSYEQYF. The chain is built from TRBV28 and TRBJ2-7; 7 bases are shared with TRBD1. Per the germline V gene, CDR1 is MDHEN and CDR2 is SYDVKM. V lost 5 bases to trimming and J lost 3 bases; unmatched junction nucleotides: 10. CDR3 length: 15 amino acids.